This T cell receptor (beta chain) comes out of a study of blood T cells in healthy people across ages. Using a J-beta primer mix together with a sample-barcoded 5' primer, a second PCR was run for about 6 to 12 cycles. In TCRdb, the 5' RACE reads were re-called with MiXCR into one record per CDR3 protein. The sample has 1.5 million to 2 million distinct CDR3 sequences; 49% are singletons. The V gene's germline CDR1 is LGHNA and CDR2 YSLEER. This CDR3 is built from 16 residues. V was clipped by 1 base and J by 6 bases, with 15 bases between them. Isolation of PBMCs gave at least 7 million cells per sample.

V usage is TRBV4-3 and J usage is TRBJ1-4, with a weak D call TRBD1 (6 bases). Sequenced material: blood. The TCR was taken from a woman aged 40 to 50 in good health. The CDR3 spells CASSQGTVKRDEKLFF. The DNA of the CDR3 is TGCGCCAGCAGCCAAGGGACAGTAAAAAGGGATGAAAAACTGTTTTTT.